This T cell receptor beta chain was documented in a study of cytomegalovirus exposure and HLA in healthy donors. Study observations and caveats: Researchers reported in a later analysis that a missense DCLRE1C variant was tied to TCR beta V- and J-gene trimming. About 150 TCR beta chains were listed as cytomegalovirus-associated.

Germline loops: CDR1 SEHNR, CDR2 FQNEAQ (reference sequence). The CDR3 is 15 residues long. The ends were cut back, 5 bases at V and 1 base at J, with 13 bases in the middle. This PCR relied on a set of 60 Vbeta primers and 13 Jbeta primers. TCRdb keeps only in-frame clones here, not all; method: immunoSEQ multiplex PCR. Of 100,000 or so clones listed, around 67% were seen once; the top ten hold under 3%. A remark on this clone: Its antigen is undetermined.

Specimen: PBMCs. The chain employs TRBV7-9 and TRBJ2-3, with D possibly TRBD2 on 7 matching bases. The source of this sequence is a man aged 50-60 years in good health and CMV-seronegative. This CDR3 reads CASSPTGGRTDTQYF. The CDR3 region has the DNA TGTGCCAGCAGCCCAACGGGGGGCCGCACAGATACGCAGTATTTT.